Listed here are 24 T cell receptor beta chains from one sample, sequenced in a study of T cell repertoires in cytomegalovirus infection. TCRdb processed the reads anew with MiXCR; each CDR3 protein has one entry. The sample has 450,000 to 550,000 distinct CDR3 sequences; 15% to 20% are singletons. The sequenced sample was CD8+ T cells from PBMCs. These receptors were taken from a human donor in good health (CMV status not recorded). Some clones in this sample may be carry-over from other donors' samples.

At least ten counts were recorded for this clonotype. The J gene is TRBJ2-7, the V gene TRBV10-3, with 8 bases identical to TRBD2. V was clipped by 11 bases and J by 6 bases; unmatched bases: 15. The CDR3 totals 14 residues. The germline V gene encodes CDR1 ENHRY and CDR2 SYGVKD. DNA of the CDR3: TGTGCCGTCTCACTAGCGGCCGACCTGGGCGAGCAGTACTTC. Translating it yields CAVSLAADLGEQYF.

The chain carries TRBV29-1 and TRBJ1-2, with a tentative D call TRBD1 (5 bases). Trimming removed 6 bases at V and 4 bases at J, with 18 bases between. Germline CDR1 is SQVTM and CDR2 is ANQGSEA. This CDR3 is 14 amino acids long. CDR3 protein: CSVEKGVLGYGYTF. In DNA, the CDR3 is TGCAGCGTGGAGAAAGGGGTCCTAGGCTATGGCTACACCTTC.

The V call is TRBV19, the J call TRBJ1-2; possibly TRBD1 for D (5 bases). The CDR3 covers 16 residues. In germline, CDR1 is LNHDA, CDR2 SQIVND (reference sequence). The germline V and J ends were trimmed by 6 bases and 1 base, with 18 bases remaining between them. The CDR3 DNA sequence: TGTGCCAGTAGCAAAGGGGTGAGACACGTTAACTATGGCTACACCTTC. Amino acids: CASSKGVRHVNYGYTF.

This clonotype came up many times. The chain has TRBV28 and TRBJ1-4; the D is unclear. The CDR3 extends over 11 amino acids. Germline V gene lookup returns CDR1 MDHEN and CDR2 SYDVKM. The V end lost 2 bases, the J end lost 11 bases, and 6 bases lay between the germline ends. The CDR3 protein is CASSLAVKLFF. Written as DNA, the CDR3 is TGTGCCAGCAGTTTAGCGGTCAAACTGTTTTTT.

This clonotype was detected ten times or more. This chain uses TRBV12-3 or TRBV12-4 with TRBJ2-5; 9 bases match TRBD1. The J segment lost 5 bases and the V segment lost 3 bases, leaving 4 bases of the junction unmatched. The CDR3 is 14 residues long. The CDR3 nucleotides are TGTGCCAGCAGTTTGAACAGGGGGCTGGAGACCCAGTACTTC. Its protein product is CASSLNRGLETQYF.

This clonotype was detected many times. The chain has TRBV7-8 and TRBJ2-2, with 10 bases matching TRBD1. This CDR3 is built from 16 residues. The ends lost 5 bases at V and 1 base at J; junction bases unmatched: 4. Germline V gene lookup returns CDR1 SGHVS and CDR2 FQNEAQ. CDR3 sequence (DNA): TGTGCCAGCAGCACCCGGGACAGGGGGAACACCGGGGAGCTGTTTTTT. It encodes CASSTRDRGNTGELFF.

V is TRBV9 and J is TRBJ1-1, with 9 bases lining up with TRBD1. Trimming cost V 5 bases and J 4 bases; bases outside gene matches: 12. The CDR3 sequence is 16 residues long. Germline CDR1 is SGDLS and CDR2 is YYNGEE. CDR3 DNA sequence: TGTGCCAGCAGTAAAAACCTCAAGACAGGGGGCACTGAAGCTTTCTTT. Its translation: CASSKNLKTGGTEAFF.

This clonotype has a count of ten or more. The rearrangement uses TRBV7-9 and TRBJ1-1; D may be TRBD1 (5 bases). Trimming removed 4 bases from V and 3 bases from J, with 15 bases in between. In germline, CDR1 is SEHNR, CDR2 FQNEAQ (reference sequence). The CDR3 loop spans 15 amino acids. The CDR3 loop is CASSSKGISDTEAFF. Written as DNA, the CDR3 is TGTGCCAGCAGCTCCAAGGGGATATCGGACACTGAAGCTTTCTTT.

This clonotype showed up many times. The CDR3 protein is CASSPAPQARTEAFF. CDR3 DNA sequence: TGTGCCAGCAGTCCCGCTCCCCAGGCGCGGACTGAAGCTTTCTTT. V is TRBV12-3 or TRBV12-4 and J is TRBJ1-1; D is uncertain. V lost 5 bases, J lost 5 bases, and 18 bases lay in between. This CDR3 spans 15 amino acids.

This chain joins TRBV6-4 and TRBJ2-6; either TRBD1 or TRBD2 may fit D (5 bases each). The CDR3 contains 15 residues. Germline-derived CDR1 and CDR2 are MRHNA and SNTAGT. Trimming shortened V by 2 bases and J by 2 bases, and 7 bases separated the two germline ends. CDR3 in DNA: TGTGCCAGCAGTGACGGGGGTGCTGGGGCCAACGTCCTGACTTTC. Translated, it gives CASSDGGAGANVLTF.

V and J are TRBV27 and TRBJ1-1, with D tentatively TRBD1 (5 bases). CDR3 size: 16 residues. Per germline, CDR1 MNHEY and CDR2 SMNVEV (reference sequence). Trimming took 5 bases from V and 3 from J, leaving 19 bases between them. Here the CDR3 reads CASSPSPSMGDTEAFF. As DNA, the CDR3 is TGTGCCAGCAGTCCATCTCCCAGTATGGGGGACACTGAAGCTTTCTTT.

This sequence joins TRBV12-5 and TRBJ2-6, with D perhaps matching TRBD1 (6 bases). Germline CDR1 reads LGHNT; CDR2 reads FRNRAP. Trimming shortened V by 4 bases and J by 0 bases, and 16 bases separated the two germline ends. The CDR3 consists of 18 residues. CDR3 DNA: TGTGCTAGTGGTTCCCCGACAGGATTTATCTCTGGGGCCAACGTCCTGACTTTC. Translated, it gives CASGSPTGFISGANVLTF.

V and J are TRBV2 and TRBJ2-7; D possibly uses TRBD1 or TRBD2 (5 bases each). This CDR3 region has 12 residues. Looked up from germline, CDR1 is SNHLY and CDR2 is FYNNEI. The V gene lost 3 bases and the J gene lost 9 bases, with 12 bases spanning the gap. The CDR3 DNA reads TGTGCCAGCAGTGAGGGACGCTTGGGGCAGTACTTC. It yields the protein CASSEGRLGQYF.

This clonotype appeared many times. The V and J genes are TRBV7-9 and TRBJ2-5; D is unresolved. Germline V lookup: CDR1 SEHNR, CDR2 FQNEAQ (reference sequence). The CDR3 consists of 14 residues. The V gene lost 4 bases and the J gene lost 5 bases, with 14 bases spanning the gap. CDR3 loop: CASSSRTGQETQYF. The CDR3 DNA is TGTGCCAGCAGCTCAAGAACGGGCCAGGAGACCCAGTACTTC. The full variable domain, with the rest looked up from reference TRBV7-9 and TRBJ2-5, is DTGVSQNPRHKITKRGQNVTFRCDPISEHNRLYWYRQTLGQGPEFLTYFQNEAQLEKSRLLSDRFSAERPKGSFSTLEIQRTEQGDSAMYLCASSSRTGQETQYFGPGTRLLVL.

On this clonotype: A much larger clone lies a single base off, so this may be a read error. The chain joins TRBV6-6 to TRBJ2-7, with 8 bases lining up with TRBD1. Germline-derived CDR1 and CDR2 are MNHNY and SVGAGI (reference sequence). V dropped 7 bases and J dropped 5; count of bases not matched to a gene: 7. This CDR3 region has 13 residues. In nucleotides, the CDR3 is TGTGCCAGCACCTGGACAGGGAAAAACGAGCAGTACTTC. Its translation: CASTWTGKNEQYF.

This clonotype showed up many times. CDR3 sequence (DNA): TGCAGTGCTAGCGGGCCCGACCAAAATTTCGTCCAAGAGACCCAGTACTTC. Its translation: CSASGPDQNFVQETQYF. The rearrangement joins TRBV20-1 to TRBJ2-5; unclear D gene. The V and J ends lost 3 bases and 1 base respectively, with 21 bases between them. CDR3 length equals 17 residues. Germline CDR1 reads DFQATT; CDR2 reads SNEGSKA (reference sequence).

V gene TRBV5-4 combines with J gene TRBJ1-1; D is undetermined. This CDR3 spans 11 amino acids. Trimming took 9 bases from V and 0 from J, leaving 6 bases between them. In germline, CDR1 is SGHNT, CDR2 YYREEE (reference sequence). CDR3 sequence (DNA): TGTGCCACGCACATGAACACTGAAGCTTTCTTT. It specifies CATHMNTEAFF.

In this sample, this clonotype turned up many times. This chain connects TRBV12-3 or TRBV12-4 to TRBJ1-2, with 7 positions matching TRBD1. V shed 0 bases and J 3 bases; nucleotides not matched to a gene: 4. This CDR3 contains 15 residues. CDR3 protein: CASSLAGTAYYGYTF. CDR3 DNA sequence: TGTGCCAGCAGTTTAGCCGGGACAGCCTACTATGGCTACACCTTC.

The sample holds many counts of this clonotype. The CDR3 protein is CASSPQRGGSYGYTF. In nucleotides, the CDR3 is TGTGCCAGCAGCCCTCAGAGGGGAGGGAGCTATGGCTACACCTTC. The chain recombines TRBV7-9 with TRBJ1-2; possible D gene TRBD1, 5 bases. Germline V lookup: CDR1 SEHNR, CDR2 FQNEAQ (reference sequence). Trimming shortened V by 5 bases and J by 4 bases, and 17 bases separated the two germline ends. The length of the CDR3 is 15 residues.

This clonotype occurred many times. The gene calls are TRBV5-1 and TRBJ2-5; D possibly corresponds to TRBD1 (6 bases). V lost 5 bases and J lost 2, with 7 bases in between. This CDR3 spans 12 amino acids. Germline V gene lookup returns CDR1 SGHRS and CDR2 YFSETQ. For the CDR3, the DNA is TGCGCCAGCAGTACAGGGCAAGAGACCCAGTACTTC. This codes for CASSTGQETQYF.

This clonotype was found a few times. The genes are TRBV14 and TRBJ2-5; D ambiguous. The CDR3 consists of 15 residues. Germline CDR1 is SGHDN and CDR2 is FVKESK. Trimming took 0 bases from V and 5 from J, leaving 13 bases between them. The DNA for the CDR3 is TGTGCCAGCAGCCAAGATACGCACGAATGGGAGACCCAGTACTTC. This translates into CASSQDTHEWETQYF.

Note on this clonotype: The junction does not match germline at one end; this may be a read error. The chain carries TRBV5-1 and TRBJ2-7, with 10 bases fitting TRBD1. Germline V lookup: CDR1 SGHRS, CDR2 YFSETQ. The CDR3 sequence is 15 residues long. CDR3 sequence (DNA): TGCACCAGCAGCCCCGGGACAGGGGTTTCTTACGAGCAGTACTTC. Translation gives CTSSPGTGVSYEQYF.

A word on this clonotype: A read error may explain this, as a much larger clone is one base away. In this CDR3 the conserved last residue, phenylalanine or tryptophan, is missing, so a read error is likely. This chain uses TRBV27 with TRBJ2-7, with D possibly TRBD2 on 6 matching bases. The V and J ends lost 11 bases and 4 bases respectively, with 15 bases between them. The germline CDR1 and CDR2 sequences are MNHEY and SMNVEV (reference sequence). This CDR3 is built from 12 residues. The CDR3 loop is CASRRGGYEQYL. DNA for the CDR3: TGTGCCTCCCGGCGGGGCGGGTACGAGCAGTACTTA.

This clonotype was observed many times. V gene TRBV7-8 combines with J gene TRBJ1-5; unclear D gene. This CDR3 is 16 amino acids long. Trimming took 4 bases from V and 0 from J, leaving 13 bases between them. Germline values: CDR1 SGHVS, CDR2 FQNEAQ. The CDR3 DNA reads TGTGCCAGCAGCTACGCCGAGTCTTATAGCAATCAGCCCCAGCATTTT. Encoded protein: CASSYAESYSNQPQHF.